This TCR beta chain is drawn from a study of patients and donors after allogeneic stem cell transplantation. This clonotype was detected a few times. TCRdb re-derived calls from the RT-PCR reads in MiXCR, one entry per CDR3 protein. The profile shows about 230,000 distinct CDR3 sequences, 12% to 15% of them singletons. Per germline, CDR1 MNHEY and CDR2 SVGEGT. J gave up 1 base and V 0 bases, and 8 bases lay outside the gene matches. CDR3 length: 20 amino acids. This TCR came from a human donor who was either an allogeneic HSCT recipient or a stem cell or donor lymphocyte infusion donor (not recorded which). It is not recorded whose cells these are; they may come from a transplant donor. Sequenced: blood, either unsorted or a sorted T cell fraction (not recorded which). The V call is TRBV6-2 or TRBV6-3, the J call TRBJ2-2; 13 bases line up with TRBD2. CDR3 sequence (DNA): TGTGCCAGCAGTTACTCGAACCCGACTAGCGGGGGGAGGAACACCGGGGAGCTGTTTTTT. This gives the protein CASSYSNPTSGGRNTGELFF.